The clone carrying this T cell receptor beta chain turned up a few times. Its antigen is currently unknown. The sample belongs to a study of T cells after yellow fever vaccination. Study-wide points: The CD4 compartment and the CD8 compartment contained a small share of clonotypes in common. Contaminants from the bulk population, in the form of abundant clonotypes, could be found in FACS-sorted repertoires.

Germline-derived CDR1 and CDR2 are SGHTA and FQGNSA. CDR3 length: 15 amino acids. Trimming cost V 5 bases and J 7 bases, with 20 bases left between them. MiXCR, applied by TCRdb to the 5' RACE reads, yields one record per CDR3 protein. The repertoire has about 340,000 distinct CDR3 sequences, about 4% of them found once; the top ten carry approximately 24%. This rearrangement joins TRBV7-2 to TRBJ1-1, with unresolved D. This sequence originates from a man between 18 and 35 years old who received the YFV17D yellow fever vaccine. This sample comprised PBMCs, obtained 5 days after the yellow fever booster vaccination. The CDR3 DNA reads as TGTGCCAGCAGCCCCACATACGATACACGACATGAAGCTTTCTTT. This encodes CASSPTYDTRHEAFF. The variable domain in full, completed from reference TRBV7-2 and TRBJ1-1, reads GAGVSQSPSNKVTEKGKDVELRCDPISGHTALYWYRQSLGQGLEFLIYFQGNSAPDKSGLPSDRFSAERTGGSVSTLTIQRTQQEDSAVYLCASSPTYDTRHEAFFGQGTRLTVV.